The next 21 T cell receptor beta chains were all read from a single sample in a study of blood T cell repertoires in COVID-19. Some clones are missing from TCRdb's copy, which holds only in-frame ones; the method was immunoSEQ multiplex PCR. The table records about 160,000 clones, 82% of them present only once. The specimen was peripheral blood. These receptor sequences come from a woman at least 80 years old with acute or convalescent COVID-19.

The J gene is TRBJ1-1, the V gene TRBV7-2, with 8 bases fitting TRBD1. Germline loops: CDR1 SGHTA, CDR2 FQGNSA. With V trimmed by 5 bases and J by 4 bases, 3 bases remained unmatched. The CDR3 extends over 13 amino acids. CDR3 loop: CASSRDRGTEAFF. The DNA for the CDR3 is TGTGCCAGCAGCCGTGACAGGGGCACTGAAGCTTTCTTT.

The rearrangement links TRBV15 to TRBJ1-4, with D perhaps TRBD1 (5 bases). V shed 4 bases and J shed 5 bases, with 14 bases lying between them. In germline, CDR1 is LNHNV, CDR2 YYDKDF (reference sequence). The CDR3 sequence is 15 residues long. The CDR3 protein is CATSTNLRGNEKLFF. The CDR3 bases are TGTGCCACCAGCACCAATTTGCGGGGGAATGAAAAACTGTTTTTT.

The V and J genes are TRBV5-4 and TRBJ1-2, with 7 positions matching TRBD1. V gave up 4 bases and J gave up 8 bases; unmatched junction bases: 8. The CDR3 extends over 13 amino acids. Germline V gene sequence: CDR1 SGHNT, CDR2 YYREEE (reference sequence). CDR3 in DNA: TGTGCCAGCAGCCAACAGGGGTGGGAGGGCTACACCTTC. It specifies CASSQQGWEGYTF.

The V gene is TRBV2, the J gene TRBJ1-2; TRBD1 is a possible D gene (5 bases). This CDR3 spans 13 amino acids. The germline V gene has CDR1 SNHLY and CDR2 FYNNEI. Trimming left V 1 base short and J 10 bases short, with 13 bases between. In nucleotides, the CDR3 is TGTGCCAGCAGTGAAGGGTTGGGGCAGCTCTACACCTTC. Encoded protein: CASSEGLGQLYTF.

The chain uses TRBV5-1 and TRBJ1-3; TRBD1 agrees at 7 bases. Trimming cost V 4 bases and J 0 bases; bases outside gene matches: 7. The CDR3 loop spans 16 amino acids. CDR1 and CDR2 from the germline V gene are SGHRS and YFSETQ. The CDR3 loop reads CASSQGQVLSGNTIYF. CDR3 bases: TGCGCCAGCAGCCAAGGACAGGTGCTCTCTGGAAACACCATATATTTT.

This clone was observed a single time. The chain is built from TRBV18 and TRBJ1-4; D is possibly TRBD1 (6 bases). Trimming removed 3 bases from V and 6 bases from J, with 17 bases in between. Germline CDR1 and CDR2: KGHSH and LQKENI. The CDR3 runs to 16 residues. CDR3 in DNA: TGTGCCAGCTCACCGAGGACAGCCGAGGGTCATGAAAAACTGTTTTTT. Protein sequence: CASSPRTAEGHEKLFF.

The DNA of the CDR3 is TGTGCCAGCAGTTACGGGAGCGGGAAAGAGACCCAGTACTTC. Translated, it gives CASSYGSGKETQYF. The genes are TRBV6-6 and TRBJ2-5; 7 bases agree with TRBD2. The germline CDR1 and CDR2 sequences are MNHNY and SVGAGI (reference sequence). CDR3 length equals 14 residues. With 2 bases clipped from V and 3 bases from J, the junction kept 3 bases outside the gene matches.

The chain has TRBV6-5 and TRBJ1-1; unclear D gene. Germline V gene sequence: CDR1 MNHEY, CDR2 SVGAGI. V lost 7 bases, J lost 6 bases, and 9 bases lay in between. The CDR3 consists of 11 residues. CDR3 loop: CASTVGAEAFF. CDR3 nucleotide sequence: TGTGCCAGCACCGTGGGCGCTGAAGCTTTCTTT.

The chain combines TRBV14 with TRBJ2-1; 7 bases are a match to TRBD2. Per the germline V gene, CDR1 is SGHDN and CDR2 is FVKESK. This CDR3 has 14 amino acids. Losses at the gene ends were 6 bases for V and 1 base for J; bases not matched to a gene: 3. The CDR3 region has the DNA TGTGCCAGCAGGGCTAGCGGATCCTACAATGAGCAGTTCTTC. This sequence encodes CASRASGSYNEQFF.

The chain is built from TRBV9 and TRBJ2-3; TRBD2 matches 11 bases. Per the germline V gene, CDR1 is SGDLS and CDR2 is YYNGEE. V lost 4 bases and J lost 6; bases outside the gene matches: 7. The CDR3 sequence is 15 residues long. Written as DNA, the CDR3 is TGTGCCAGCAGCTTTAGCGGGAGGGCCTCCGATACGCAGTATTTT. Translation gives CASSFSGRASDTQYF.

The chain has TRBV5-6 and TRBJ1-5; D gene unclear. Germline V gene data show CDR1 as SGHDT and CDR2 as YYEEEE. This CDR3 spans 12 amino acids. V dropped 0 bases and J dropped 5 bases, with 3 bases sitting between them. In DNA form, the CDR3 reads TGTGCCAGCAGCTTGGCTCATCAGCCCCAGCATTTT. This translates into CASSLAHQPQHF.

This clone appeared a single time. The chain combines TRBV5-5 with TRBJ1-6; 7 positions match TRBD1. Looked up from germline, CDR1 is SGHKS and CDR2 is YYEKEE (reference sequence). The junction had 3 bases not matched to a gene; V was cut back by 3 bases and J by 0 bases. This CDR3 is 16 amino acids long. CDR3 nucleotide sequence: TGTGCCAGCAGCTGGGGACAGAGCTCCTATAATTCACCCCTCCACTTT. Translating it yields CASSWGQSSYNSPLHF.

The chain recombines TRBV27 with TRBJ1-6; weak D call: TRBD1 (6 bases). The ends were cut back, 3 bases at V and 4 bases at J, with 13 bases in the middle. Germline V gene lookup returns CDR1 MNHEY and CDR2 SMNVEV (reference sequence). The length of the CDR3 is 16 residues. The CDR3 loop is CASSFTQGDYNSPLHF. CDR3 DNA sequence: TGTGCCAGCAGTTTTACACAGGGTGATTATAATTCACCCCTCCACTTT.

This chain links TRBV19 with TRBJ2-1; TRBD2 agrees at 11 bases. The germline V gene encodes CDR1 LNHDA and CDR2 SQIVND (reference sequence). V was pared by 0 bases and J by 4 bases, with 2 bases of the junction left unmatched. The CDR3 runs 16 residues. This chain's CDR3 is CASSIELAGAYNEQFF. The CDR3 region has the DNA TGTGCCAGTAGTATAGAACTAGCGGGAGCTTACAATGAGCAGTTCTTC. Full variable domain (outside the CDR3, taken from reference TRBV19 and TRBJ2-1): DGGITQSPKYLFRKEGQNVTLSCEQNLNHDAMYWYRQDPGQGLRLIYYSQIVNDFQKGDIAEGYSVSREKKESFPLTVTSAQKNPTAFYLCASSIELAGAYNEQFFGPGTRLTVL.

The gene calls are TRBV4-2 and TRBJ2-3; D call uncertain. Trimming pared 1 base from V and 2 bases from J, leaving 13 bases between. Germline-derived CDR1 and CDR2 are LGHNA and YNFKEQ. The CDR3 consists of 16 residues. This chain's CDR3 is CASSQGVAELTDTQYF. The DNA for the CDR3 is TGTGCCAGCAGCCAAGGGGTAGCTGAACTCACAGATACGCAGTATTTT.

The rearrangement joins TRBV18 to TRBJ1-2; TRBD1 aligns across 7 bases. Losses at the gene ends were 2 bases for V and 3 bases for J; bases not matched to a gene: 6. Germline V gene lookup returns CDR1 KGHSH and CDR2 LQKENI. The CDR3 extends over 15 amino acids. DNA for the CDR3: TGTGCCAGCTCACCAACAGGGGAGAGTTACTATGGCTACACCTTC. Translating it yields CASSPTGESYYGYTF.

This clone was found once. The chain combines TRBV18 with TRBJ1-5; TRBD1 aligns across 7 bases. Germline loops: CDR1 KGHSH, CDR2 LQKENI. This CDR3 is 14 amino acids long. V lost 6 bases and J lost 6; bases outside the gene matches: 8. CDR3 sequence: CASSPDRASQPQHF. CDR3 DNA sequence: TGTGCCAGCTCGCCAGACAGGGCGAGTCAGCCCCAGCATTTT.

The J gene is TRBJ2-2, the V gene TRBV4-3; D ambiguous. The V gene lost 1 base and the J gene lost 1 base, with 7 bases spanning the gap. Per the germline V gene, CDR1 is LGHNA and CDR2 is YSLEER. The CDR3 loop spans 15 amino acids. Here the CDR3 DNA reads TGCGCCAGCAGCCAAGGTATAGAGAACACCGGGGAGCTGTTTTTT. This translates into CASSQGIENTGELFF.

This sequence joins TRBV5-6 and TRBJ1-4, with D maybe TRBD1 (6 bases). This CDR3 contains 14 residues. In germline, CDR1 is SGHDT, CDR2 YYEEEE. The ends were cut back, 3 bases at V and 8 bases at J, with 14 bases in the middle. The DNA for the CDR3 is TGTGCCAGCAGCTCCCTACAGGGATCCGAAAAACTGTTTTTT. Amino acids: CASSSLQGSEKLFF.

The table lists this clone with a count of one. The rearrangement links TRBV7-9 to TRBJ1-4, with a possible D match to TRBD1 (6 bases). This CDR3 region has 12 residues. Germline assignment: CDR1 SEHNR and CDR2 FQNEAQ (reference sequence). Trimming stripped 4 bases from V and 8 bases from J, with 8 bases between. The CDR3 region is CASSSQGEKLFF. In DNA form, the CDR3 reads TGTGCCAGCAGCTCTCAGGGGGAAAAACTGTTTTTT.

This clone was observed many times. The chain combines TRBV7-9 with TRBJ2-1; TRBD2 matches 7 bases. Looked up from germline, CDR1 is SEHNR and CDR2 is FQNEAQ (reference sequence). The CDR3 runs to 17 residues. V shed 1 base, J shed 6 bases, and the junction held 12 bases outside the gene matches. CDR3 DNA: TGTGCCAGCAGCTTAGGGCGGGAGCGGGGTGGAGGCAATGAGCAGTTCTTC. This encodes CASSLGRERGGGNEQFF.